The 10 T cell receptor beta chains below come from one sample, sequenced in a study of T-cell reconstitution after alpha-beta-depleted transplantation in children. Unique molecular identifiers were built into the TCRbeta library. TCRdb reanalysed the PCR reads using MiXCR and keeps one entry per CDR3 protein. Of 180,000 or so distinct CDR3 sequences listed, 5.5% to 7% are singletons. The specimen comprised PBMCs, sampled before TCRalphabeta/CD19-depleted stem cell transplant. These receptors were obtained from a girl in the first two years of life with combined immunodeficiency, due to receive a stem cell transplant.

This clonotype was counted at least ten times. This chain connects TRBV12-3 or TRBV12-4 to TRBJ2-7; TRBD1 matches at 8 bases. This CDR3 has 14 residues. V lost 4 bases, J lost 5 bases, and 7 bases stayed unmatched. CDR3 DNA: TGTGCCAGCAGTTCCTCGGACAGGGCCAACGAGCAGTACTTC. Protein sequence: CASSSSDRANEQYF.

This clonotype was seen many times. The CDR3 region has the DNA TGCGCCAGCAGCCAAGGGAGGGAAGATACGCAGTATTTT. Translation: CASSQGREDTQYF. This chain links TRBV4-3 with TRBJ2-3; D possibly corresponds to TRBD2 (6 bases). Trimming took off 1 base at V and 5 bases at J, with 7 bases between the two ends. CDR1 is LGHNA and CDR2 is YSLEER in the germline V gene. The length of the CDR3 is 13 residues.

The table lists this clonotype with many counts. In DNA, the CDR3 is TGTGCCAGCAGCTCTCTCGGGGGGACCGGGGAGCTGTTTTTT. Residues: CASSSLGGTGELFF. The chain joins TRBV7-2 to TRBJ2-2; 7 bases map to TRBD2. This CDR3 is 14 amino acids long. Trimming at V came to 4 bases and at J to 5 bases, leaving 4 bases not matched to a gene. Germline CDR1 is SGHTA and CDR2 is FQGNSA. The variable domain in full, with the rest retrieved from reference TRBV7-2 and TRBJ2-2, is GAGVSQSPSNKVTEKGKDVELRCDPISGHTALYWYRQSLGQGLEFLIYFQGNSAPDKSGLPSDRFSAERTGGSVSTLTIQRTQQEDSAVYLCASSSLGGTGELFFGEGSRLTVL.

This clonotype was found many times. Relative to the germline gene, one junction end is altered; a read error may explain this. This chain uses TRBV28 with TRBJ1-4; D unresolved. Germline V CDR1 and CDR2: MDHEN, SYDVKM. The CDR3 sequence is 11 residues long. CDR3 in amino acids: CASGFGEKLFF. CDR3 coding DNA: TGTGCCAGCGGTTTCGGGGAAAAACTGTTTTTT.

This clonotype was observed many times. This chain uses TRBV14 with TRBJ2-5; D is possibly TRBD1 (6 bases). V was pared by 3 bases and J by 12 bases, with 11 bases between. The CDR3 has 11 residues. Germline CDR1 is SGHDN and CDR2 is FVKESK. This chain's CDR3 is CASSHGGSEYF. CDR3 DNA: TGTGCCAGCAGCCATGGGGGCAGTGAGTACTTC.

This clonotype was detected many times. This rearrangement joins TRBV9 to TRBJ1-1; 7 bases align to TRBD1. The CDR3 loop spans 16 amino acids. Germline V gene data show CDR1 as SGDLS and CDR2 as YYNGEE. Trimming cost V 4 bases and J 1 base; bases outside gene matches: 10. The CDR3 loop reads CASSKSPSGGNTEAFF. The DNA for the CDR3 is TGTGCCAGCAGCAAATCCCCCTCAGGGGGGAACACTGAAGCTTTCTTT.

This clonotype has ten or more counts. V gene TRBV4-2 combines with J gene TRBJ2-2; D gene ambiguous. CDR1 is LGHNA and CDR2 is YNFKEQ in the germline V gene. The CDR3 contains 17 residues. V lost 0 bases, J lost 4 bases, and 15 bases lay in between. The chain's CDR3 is CASSQDSSGLVTGELFF. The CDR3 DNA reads TGTGCCAGCAGCCAAGATAGTTCGGGTCTGGTCACCGGGGAGCTGTTTTTT.

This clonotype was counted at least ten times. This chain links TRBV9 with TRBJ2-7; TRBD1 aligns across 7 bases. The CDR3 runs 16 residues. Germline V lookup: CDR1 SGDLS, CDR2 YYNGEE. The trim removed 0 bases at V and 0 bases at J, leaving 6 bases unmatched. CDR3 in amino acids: CASSVDGRDSSYEQYF. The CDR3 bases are TGTGCCAGCAGCGTAGATGGACGGGACAGCTCCTACGAGCAGTACTTC.

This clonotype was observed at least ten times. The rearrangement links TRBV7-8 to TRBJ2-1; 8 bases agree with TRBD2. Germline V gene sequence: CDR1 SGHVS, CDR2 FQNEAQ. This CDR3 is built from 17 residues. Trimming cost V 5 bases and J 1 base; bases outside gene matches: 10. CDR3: CASSPSGRAGSYNEQFF. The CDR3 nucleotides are TGTGCCAGCAGCCCATCCGGGAGGGCCGGTTCCTACAATGAGCAGTTCTTC.

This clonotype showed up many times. The CDR3 coding sequence is TGCAGTGCCACTACTGCTCACAGGGTACGCTATAGCAATCAGCCCCAGCATTTT. This gives the protein CSATTAHRVRYSNQPQHF. This rearrangement joins TRBV20-1 to TRBJ1-5; TRBD1 might be the D (6 bases). The CDR3 loop spans 18 amino acids. Germline loops: CDR1 DFQATT, CDR2 SNEGSKA (reference sequence). The V and J ends lost 6 bases and 0 bases respectively, with 24 bases between them.